The T cell receptor beta chain described here comes from a study of technical replicates of blood from a handful of donors. TCRdb keeps only in-frame clones here, not all; method: immunoSEQ multiplex PCR. The sample lists 75,000 to 90,000 clones, approximately 95% occurring once. CDR3 length: 12 residues. The V gene lost 4 bases and the J gene lost 6 bases, with 9 bases spanning the gap. The germline CDR1 and CDR2 sequences are SGHTA and FQGNSA. This receptor was taken from a human donor in good health. Sequenced material: T cells isolated from PBMCs. The chain carries TRBV7-2 and TRBJ1-1; unclear D gene. The CDR3 spells CASSSPFAEAFF. The DNA of the CDR3 is TGTGCCAGCAGCTCCCCGTTCGCTGAAGCTTTCTTT.